These 12 T cell receptor beta chains were sequenced from one sample in a study of cytomegalovirus exposure and HLA in healthy donors. PCR employed 60 Vbeta and 13 Jbeta primers. Assay: immunoSEQ multiplex PCR; the TCRdb copy retains only in-frame clones and omits some. The sample gives 200,000 to 250,000 clones, more than 80% of which show up once; 2.9% is in the top ten. Material for sequencing was PBMCs. Receptors were obtained from a man aged 25 to 45 in good health and CMV-seronegative.

The table lists this clone with a count of one. This chain uses TRBV7-9 with TRBJ2-3, with TRBD2 as a possible D gene (6 bases). Deletions cut 6 bases from V and 4 bases from J, with 17 bases between. This CDR3 is 15 amino acids long. The germline V gene has CDR1 SEHNR and CDR2 FQNEAQ (reference sequence). CDR3 in DNA: TGTGCCAGCAGTGCCGGGACTGGAGGTCCAGATACGCAGTATTTT. It codes for CASSAGTGGPDTQYF.

V usage is TRBV6-5 and J usage is TRBJ2-1, with 10 nucleotides matching TRBD2. Per germline, CDR1 MNHEY and CDR2 SVGAGI. The V segment lost 4 bases and the J segment 2 bases; nucleotides outside the gene matches: 2. This CDR3 is built from 15 residues. In DNA, the CDR3 is TGTGCCAGCAGTTTTCTAGCGGGAGCCTACAATGAGCAGTTCTTC. Residues: CASSFLAGAYNEQFF.

The chain is built from TRBV4-2 and TRBJ1-3; the D is unclear. CDR3 length: 16 amino acids. Germline CDR1 and CDR2: LGHNA and YNFKEQ. The ends were cut back, 1 base at V and 2 bases at J, with 12 bases in the middle. The CDR3 spells CASSQVLRDTGNTIYF. The CDR3 region has the DNA TGTGCCAGCAGCCAAGTTTTGAGGGATACTGGAAACACCATATATTTT.

The chain carries TRBV28 and TRBJ2-7; 9 positions agree with TRBD2. Germline trimming cut 5 bases from V and 7 bases from J; bases unmatched to any gene: 12. Germline V lookup: CDR1 MDHEN, CDR2 SYDVKM. The CDR3 is made up of 15 amino acids. This CDR3 is CASSTQRGAPVEQYF. CDR3 bases: TGTGCCAGCAGTACCCAGCGGGGGGCCCCGGTAGAGCAGTACTTC. Looking up the rest from reference TRBV28 and TRBJ2-7 gives the full variable domain: DVKVTQSSRYLVKRTGEKVFLECVQDMDHENMFWYRQDPGLGLRLIYFSYDVKMKEKGDIPEGYSVSREKKERFSLILESASTNQTSMYLCASSTQRGAPVEQYFGPGTRLTVT.

The chain has TRBV27 and TRBJ1-2; 7 bases are a match to TRBD1. CDR3 size: 17 residues. The V gene's germline CDR1 is MNHEY and CDR2 SMNVEV (reference sequence). Trimming at V came to 5 bases and at J to 4 bases, leaving 16 bases not matched to a gene. CDR3 sequence: CASSPTGDIGSVYGYTF. Written as DNA, the CDR3 is TGTGCCAGCAGTCCTACAGGGGATATTGGATCGGTCTATGGCTACACCTTC.

The V call is TRBV9, the J call TRBJ2-5; 9 bases map to TRBD2. Germline V gene data show CDR1 as SGDLS and CDR2 as YYNGEE. The CDR3 runs to 17 residues. Unmatched junction bases numbered 7, after V lost 0 bases and J lost 1 base. CDR3 in amino acids: CASSVGRLAERQETQYF. In DNA, the CDR3 is TGTGCCAGCAGCGTAGGTCGACTAGCGGAACGCCAAGAGACCCAGTACTTC.

The chain links TRBV5-4 to TRBJ2-1; 10 nucleotides align to TRBD2. The V segment lost 4 bases and the J segment 8 bases; nucleotides outside the gene matches: 9. This CDR3 region has 15 residues. The V gene's germline CDR1 is SGHNT and CDR2 YYREEE (reference sequence). CDR3 amino acids: CASSRTFGTSDEQFF. The CDR3 DNA reads as TGTGCCAGCAGCCGGACTTTCGGGACTAGCGATGAGCAGTTCTTC.

This chain links TRBV7-2 with TRBJ2-5; D perhaps matches TRBD2 (6 bases). This CDR3 contains 14 residues. The V end lost 3 bases, the J end lost 5 bases, and 13 bases lay between the germline ends. Germline CDR1 is SGHTA and CDR2 is FQGNSA. The CDR3 spells CASSFSRGLETQYF. The CDR3 DNA is TGTGCCAGCAGCTTTTCTCGGGGGTTGGAGACCCAGTACTTC.

The chain joins TRBV6-6 to TRBJ1-2, with 7 bases lining up with TRBD1. CDR1 is MNHNY, CDR2 SVGAGI, per germline (reference sequence). The CDR3 runs to 14 residues. Germline trimming cut 2 bases from V and 11 bases from J; bases unmatched to any gene: 11. The CDR3 loop reads CASSYDGTAMGYTF. In DNA, the CDR3 is TGTGCCAGCAGTTACGATGGGACAGCCATGGGTTACACCTTC.

The chain employs TRBV5-1 and TRBJ1-4, with D unclear. This CDR3 comprises 13 residues. CDR1 and CDR2 from the germline V gene are SGHRS and YFSETQ. V lost 4 bases, J lost 7 bases, and 11 bases lay in between. Here the CDR3 DNA reads TGCGCCAGCAGCCGAGACATGGGTGAAAAACTGTTTTTT. As protein: CASSRDMGEKLFF.

The chain employs TRBV13 and TRBJ2-1; D is uncertain. The V gene's germline CDR1 is PRHDT and CDR2 FYEKMQ (reference sequence). CDR3 length: 12 residues. V was pared by 5 bases and J by 7 bases, with 9 bases between. The CDR3 DNA follows: TGTGCCAGCAGCGCGTACAGAAATGAGCAGTTCTTC. Translated, it gives CASSAYRNEQFF.

The CDR3 sequence is CASSLWRGQGGRNTEAFF. CDR3 nucleotides: TGTGCCAGCAGTTTATGGAGGGGACAGGGAGGGCGGAACACTGAAGCTTTCTTT. The chain combines TRBV28 with TRBJ1-1; 9 nucleotides line up with TRBD1. CDR1 is MDHEN and CDR2 is SYDVKM in the germline V gene. The CDR3 is 18 amino acids. Unmatched junction bases numbered 9, after V lost 0 bases and J lost 1 base. Full variable domain (missing parts from reference TRBV28 and TRBJ1-1): DVKVTQSSRYLVKRTGEKVFLECVQDMDHENMFWYRQDPGLGLRLIYFSYDVKMKEKGDIPEGYSVSREKKERFSLILESASTNQTSMYLCASSLWRGQGGRNTEAFFGQGTRLTVV.